The 19 T cell receptor beta chains below were found in one sample sequenced in a study of post-analysis software for immune sequencing data. Regarding the study as a whole: TRBV5-6, TRBV5-1 and TRBV20-1 belonged to a set of about 5 TRBV segments that were more frequent in patients than controls.

The library was made from cDNA and included unique molecular identifiers. TCRdb re-called the PCR reads with MiXCR, one entry per CDR3 protein. Among around 440,000 distinct CDR3 sequences listed, roughly 45% were seen once. These receptors' antigens are unknown. Sequencing was performed on blood. Source of these receptors: a girl between 5 and 17 years old with multiple sclerosis.

V usage is TRBV28 and J usage is TRBJ2-7, with D maybe TRBD2 (6 bases). CDR3 length: 16 amino acids. Looked up from germline, CDR1 is MDHEN and CDR2 is SYDVKM. V lost 6 bases and J 8 bases, leaving 26 bases between the germline ends. This CDR3 reads CASSTRRGGDRTQQYF. CDR3 DNA sequence: TGTGCCAGCAGCACTCGGCGGGGAGGTGACCGTACGCAGCAGTACTTC.

In its sample, this clonotype was seen a few times. The chain has TRBV29-1 and TRBJ1-2, with D hard to call. This CDR3 has 8 amino acids. The V gene lost 6 bases and the J gene lost 6 bases, with 2 bases spanning the gap. Germline V lookup: CDR1 SQVTM, CDR2 ANQGSEA. The CDR3 protein is CSVNGYTF. The CDR3 nucleotides are TGCAGCGTGAATGGCTACACCTTC.

The chain combines TRBV20-1 with TRBJ2-7; 10 bases agree with TRBD1. Trimming cost V 4 bases and J 2 bases; bases outside gene matches: 2. The CDR3 consists of 13 residues. CDR1 and CDR2 from the germline V gene are DFQATT and SNEGSKA (reference sequence). This CDR3 is CSATGQGAYEQYF. Written as DNA, the CDR3 is TGCAGTGCTACCGGACAGGGGGCCTACGAGCAGTACTTC.

The rearrangement uses TRBV5-1 and TRBJ1-2; TRBD1 matches at 9 bases. The V and J ends lost 0 bases and 5 bases, in that order; junction bases with no gene match: 8. The CDR3 is 16 residues long. CDR1 and CDR2 (germline): SGHRS, YFSETQ. The CDR3 reads CASSLEGDRALYGYTF. In nucleotides, the CDR3 is TGCGCCAGCAGCTTGGAGGGGGACAGGGCCCTGTATGGCTACACCTTC.

This clonotype was seen a handful of times. The chain combines TRBV24-1 with TRBJ2-5; D is unresolved. The CDR3 consists of 14 residues. The V gene lost 3 bases and the J gene lost 0 bases, with 7 bases spanning the gap. CDR1 and CDR2 (germline): KGHDR, SFDVKD. The CDR3 DNA reads TGTGCCACCAGTGATCTACGGTACCAAGAGACCCAGTACTTC. As protein: CATSDLRYQETQYF.

The rearrangement uses TRBV5-1 and TRBJ1-1, with 9 nucleotides matching TRBD1. V gave up 4 bases and J gave up 11 bases; unmatched junction bases: 6. This CDR3 is 12 amino acids long. CDR1 and CDR2 from the germline V gene are SGHRS and YFSETQ. The CDR3 sequence is CASSRTGGSAFF. In DNA form, the CDR3 reads TGCGCCAGCAGCCGCACAGGGGGCTCGGCTTTCTTT. Looking up the rest from reference TRBV5-1 and TRBJ1-1 gives the full variable domain: KAGVTQTPRYLIKTRGQQVTLSCSPISGHRSVSWYQQTPGQGLQFLFEYFSETQRNKGNFPGRFSGRQFSNSRSEMNVSTLELGDSALYLCASSRTGGSAFFGQGTRLTVV.

This rearrangement joins TRBV28 to TRBJ2-1, with 9 nucleotides matching TRBD2. V lost 4 bases and J lost 1; bases outside the gene matches: 5. The CDR3 totals 16 residues. From germline, CDR1 is MDHEN and CDR2 SYDVKM. The CDR3 is CASSSQAGGSYNEQFF. The CDR3 region has the DNA TGTGCCAGCAGTTCCCAGGCGGGAGGGTCCTACAATGAGCAGTTCTTC.

This clonotype occurred a few times. V usage is TRBV12-5 and J usage is TRBJ2-4, with unresolved D. The J call may be wrong; the DNA end is better matched by TRBJ2-7. CDR1 LGHNT and CDR2 FRNRAP come from the germline V gene. This CDR3 comprises 11 residues. CDR3 residues: CASGLGYEQYF. The DNA for the CDR3 is TGTGCTAGTGGTTTGGGATACGAGCAGTACTTC.

This clonotype was counted once. The V call is TRBV5-6, the J call TRBJ2-1; 11 bases map to TRBD2. The CDR3 contains 15 residues. In germline, CDR1 is SGHDT, CDR2 YYEEEE. V was pared by 4 bases and J by 3 bases, with 3 bases of the junction left unmatched. The CDR3 nucleotides read TGTGCCAGCAGCGGGGGACTAGCGGACTACAATGAGCAGTTCTTC. It specifies CASSGGLADYNEQFF.

This sequence joins TRBV7-2 and TRBJ2-1, with D hard to call. The V end was cut by 1 base, the J end by 6 bases, with 22 bases between. The V gene's germline CDR1 is SGHTA and CDR2 FQGNSA. This CDR3 is built from 18 residues. The CDR3: CASSLVHLFGGPPNEQFF. The CDR3 DNA reads as TGTGCCAGCAGCTTAGTACACCTATTCGGCGGACCCCCCAATGAGCAGTTCTTC.

This rearrangement joins TRBV28 to TRBJ2-1, with unresolved D. Germline assignment: CDR1 MDHEN and CDR2 SYDVKM. The length of the CDR3 is 13 residues. Deletions cut 1 base from V and 13 bases from J, with 14 bases between. The CDR3 loop reads CASSLSFGKTQFF. The CDR3 DNA reads TGTGCCAGCAGTTTATCGTTCGGAAAAACCCAGTTCTTC. The variable domain in full, with the rest retrieved from reference TRBV28 and TRBJ2-1, is DVKVTQSSRYLVKRTGEKVFLECVQDMDHENMFWYRQDPGLGLRLIYFSYDVKMKEKGDIPEGYSVSREKKERFSLILESASTNQTSMYLCASSLSFGKTQFFGPGTRLTVL.

J is TRBJ2-3 and V is TRBV3-1; 9 bases map to TRBD2. CDR1 is LGHDT and CDR2 is YNNKEL in the germline V gene (reference sequence). This CDR3 has 19 residues. J was trimmed by 2 bases and V by 2 bases; bases with no gene match: 14. The CDR3 here is CASSQQPLAGGRLTDTQYF. CDR3 DNA: TGTGCCAGCAGCCAACAGCCACTAGCGGGCGGGCGCCTCACAGATACGCAGTATTTT.

The chain links TRBV20-1 to TRBJ2-5; TRBD2 matches at 8 bases. The J call may not be correct, given that the DNA end is closer to TRBJ2-7. The CDR3 has 15 amino acids. In germline, CDR1 is DFQATT, CDR2 SNEGSKA (reference sequence). The CDR3 here is CSGAKGTGLVFEQYF. The CDR3 DNA follows: TGCAGTGGCGCGAAGGGGACGGGACTAGTCTTCGAGCAGTACTTC.

This clonotype was seen more than once but under ten times. V is TRBV12-3 or TRBV12-4 and J is TRBJ1-5; 7 bases are shared with TRBD1. Trimming took 1 base from V and 2 from J; bases not matched to a gene: 5. The CDR3 consists of 16 residues. This CDR3 is CASSLGYGTGNQPQHF. The CDR3 DNA follows: TGTGCCAGCAGTTTAGGTTATGGGACAGGCAATCAGCCCCAGCATTTT.

The J gene is TRBJ2-2, the V gene TRBV6-5; D remains ambiguous. This CDR3 has 11 amino acids. V was pared by 6 bases and J by 6 bases, with 5 bases between. The germline V gene has CDR1 MNHEY and CDR2 SVGAGI. CDR3: CASRFSGELFF. The CDR3 DNA is TGTGCCAGCAGATTTTCCGGGGAGCTGTTTTTT.

This clonotype has just one count. The V and J genes are TRBV29-1 and TRBJ1-1, with 8 bases fitting TRBD1. Germline CDR1 reads SQVTM; CDR2 reads ANQGSEA. This CDR3 spans 14 amino acids. V trimming: 3 bases; J trimming: 5 bases; junction bases outside the gene matches: 8. The DNA for the CDR3 is TGCAGCGTTGATCTGACAGGGGTGAGGACTGAAGCTTTCTTT. Residues: CSVDLTGVRTEAFF. Full variable domain (missing parts from reference TRBV29-1 and TRBJ1-1): SAVISQKPSRDICQRGTSLTIQCQVDSQVTMMFWYRQQPGQSLTLIATANQGSEATYESGFVIDKFPISRPNLTFSTLTVSNMSPEDSSIYLCSVDLTGVRTEAFFGQGTRLTVV.

The V and J genes are TRBV3-1 and TRBJ1-2; D is uncertain. Between the trimmed V and J ends, which lost 4 bases and 2 bases, there was a span of 8 bases. The CDR3 is made up of 13 amino acids. Germline V gene data show CDR1 as LGHDT and CDR2 as YNNKEL (reference sequence). CDR3 region: CASSPRLNYGYTF. The CDR3, as DNA: TGTGCCAGCAGCCCTAGACTGAACTATGGCTACACCTTC.

The chain carries TRBV6-5 and TRBJ2-4, with 7 nucleotides matching TRBD2. The end of the DNA fits TRBJ2-7 better, so the J call may be wrong. The germline V gene has CDR1 MNHEY and CDR2 SVGAGI. This CDR3 spans 14 amino acids. The CDR3 DNA reads TGTGCCAGCAGCCCGTCCCCGCGGGGGTACGAGCAGTACTTC. Encoded protein: CASSPSPRGYEQYF.

The chain uses TRBV29-1 and TRBJ1-2; D not resolved. CDR1 and CDR2 (germline): SQVTM, ANQGSEA. V shed 3 bases and J shed 4 bases, with 12 bases lying between them. This CDR3 has 13 amino acids. The CDR3 here is CSVETLDVYGYTF. DNA of the CDR3: TGCAGCGTTGAGACACTTGATGTCTATGGCTACACCTTC.